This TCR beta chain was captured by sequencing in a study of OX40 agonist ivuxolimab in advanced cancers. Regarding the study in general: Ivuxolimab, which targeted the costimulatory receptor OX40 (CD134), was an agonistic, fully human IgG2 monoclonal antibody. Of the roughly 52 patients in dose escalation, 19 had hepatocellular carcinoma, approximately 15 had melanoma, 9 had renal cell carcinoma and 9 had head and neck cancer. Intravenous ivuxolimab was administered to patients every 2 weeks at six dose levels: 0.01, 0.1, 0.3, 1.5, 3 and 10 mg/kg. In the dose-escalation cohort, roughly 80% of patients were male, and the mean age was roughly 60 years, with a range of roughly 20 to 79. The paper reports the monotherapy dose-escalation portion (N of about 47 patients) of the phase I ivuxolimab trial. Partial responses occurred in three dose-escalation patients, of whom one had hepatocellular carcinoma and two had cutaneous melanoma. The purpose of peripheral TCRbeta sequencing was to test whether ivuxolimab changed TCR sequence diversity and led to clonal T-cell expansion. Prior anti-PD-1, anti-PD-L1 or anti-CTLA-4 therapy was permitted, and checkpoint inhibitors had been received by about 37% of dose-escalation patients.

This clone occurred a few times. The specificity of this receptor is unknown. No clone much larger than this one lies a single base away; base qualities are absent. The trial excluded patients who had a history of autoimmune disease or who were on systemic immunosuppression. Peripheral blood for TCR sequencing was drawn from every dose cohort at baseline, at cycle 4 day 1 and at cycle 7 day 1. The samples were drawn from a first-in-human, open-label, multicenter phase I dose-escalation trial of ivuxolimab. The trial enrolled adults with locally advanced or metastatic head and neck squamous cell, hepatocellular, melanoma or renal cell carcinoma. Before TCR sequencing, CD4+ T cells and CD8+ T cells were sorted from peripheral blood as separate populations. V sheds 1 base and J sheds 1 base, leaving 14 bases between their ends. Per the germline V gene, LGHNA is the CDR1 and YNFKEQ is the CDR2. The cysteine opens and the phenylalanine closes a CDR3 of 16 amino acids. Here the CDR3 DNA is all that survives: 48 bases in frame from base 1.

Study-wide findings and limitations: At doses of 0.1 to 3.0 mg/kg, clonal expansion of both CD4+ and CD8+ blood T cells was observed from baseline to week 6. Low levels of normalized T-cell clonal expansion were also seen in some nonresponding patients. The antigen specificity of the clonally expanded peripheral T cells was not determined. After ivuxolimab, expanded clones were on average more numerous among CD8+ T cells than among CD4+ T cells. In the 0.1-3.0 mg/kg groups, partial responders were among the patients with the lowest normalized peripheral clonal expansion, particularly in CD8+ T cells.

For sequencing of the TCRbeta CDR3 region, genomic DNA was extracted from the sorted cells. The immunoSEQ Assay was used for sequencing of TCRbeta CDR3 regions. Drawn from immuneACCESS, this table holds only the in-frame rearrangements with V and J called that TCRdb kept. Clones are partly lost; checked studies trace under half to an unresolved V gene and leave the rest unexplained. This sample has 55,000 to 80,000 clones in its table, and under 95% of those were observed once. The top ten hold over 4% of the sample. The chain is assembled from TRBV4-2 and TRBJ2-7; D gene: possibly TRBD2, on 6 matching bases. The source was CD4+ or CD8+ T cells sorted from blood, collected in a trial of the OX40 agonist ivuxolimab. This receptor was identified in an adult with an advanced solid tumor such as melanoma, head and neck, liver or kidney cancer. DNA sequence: TGTGCCAGCAGCCAAGTTGGAGGGCTACTGTCCTACGAGCAGTACTTC. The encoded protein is CASSQVGGLLSYEQYF.